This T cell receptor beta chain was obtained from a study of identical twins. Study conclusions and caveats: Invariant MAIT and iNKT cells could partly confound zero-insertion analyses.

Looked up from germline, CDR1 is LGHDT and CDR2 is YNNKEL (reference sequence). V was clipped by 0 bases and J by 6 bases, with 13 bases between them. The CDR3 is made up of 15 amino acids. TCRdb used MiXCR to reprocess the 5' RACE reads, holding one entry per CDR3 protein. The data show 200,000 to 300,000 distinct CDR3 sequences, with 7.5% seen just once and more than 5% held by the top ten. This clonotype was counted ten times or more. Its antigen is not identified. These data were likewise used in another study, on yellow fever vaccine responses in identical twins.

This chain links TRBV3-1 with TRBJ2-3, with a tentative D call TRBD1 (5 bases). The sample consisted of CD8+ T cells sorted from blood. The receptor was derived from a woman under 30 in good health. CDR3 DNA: TGTGCCAGCAGCCAAGATGGGGCCGCGTTTGATACGCAGTATTTT. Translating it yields CASSQDGAAFDTQYF.